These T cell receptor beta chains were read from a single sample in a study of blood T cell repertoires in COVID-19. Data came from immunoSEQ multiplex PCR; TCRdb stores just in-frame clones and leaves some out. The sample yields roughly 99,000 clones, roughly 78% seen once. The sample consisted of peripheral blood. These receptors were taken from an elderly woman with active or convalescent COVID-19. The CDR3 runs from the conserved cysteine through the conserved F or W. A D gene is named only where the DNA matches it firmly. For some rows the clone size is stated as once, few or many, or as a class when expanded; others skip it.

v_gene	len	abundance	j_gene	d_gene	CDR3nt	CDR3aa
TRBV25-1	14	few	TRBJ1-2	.	TGTGCCAGCAGGGAGGACGGAGCCCAGTGGGGCTACACCTTC	CASREDGAQWGYTF
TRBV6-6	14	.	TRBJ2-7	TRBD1	TGTGCCAGCAGCCCGCTCCAGGGGGCGAACGAGCAGTACTTC	CASSPLQGANEQYF
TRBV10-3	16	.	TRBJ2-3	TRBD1	TGTGCCATCAGGGCCGACAGGGGCGTTAGGACAGATACGCAGTATTTT	CAIRADRGVRTDTQYF
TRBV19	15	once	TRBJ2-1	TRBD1	TGTGCCAGTAGTATTTACAGGGGCCGACTTGGTGAGCAGTTCTTC	CASSIYRGRLGEQFF
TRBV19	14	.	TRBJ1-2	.	TGTGCCAGTAGTCGTAGCCCGGGGAACTATGGCTACACCTTC	CASSRSPGNYGYTF
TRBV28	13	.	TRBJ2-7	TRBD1	TGTGCCAGCAGCCGACCGCAGGGGGTCGAGCAGTACTTC	CASSRPQGVEQYF
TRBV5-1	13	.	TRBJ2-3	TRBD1	TGCGCCAGCATGACAGGGGAAACAGATACGCAGTATTTT	CASMTGETDTQYF
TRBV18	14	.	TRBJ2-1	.	TGTGCCAGCTCACCGCCGGGACTCTACAATGAGCAGTTCTTC	CASSPPGLYNEQFF
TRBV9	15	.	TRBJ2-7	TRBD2	TGTGCCAGCAGCGTAGGAGCGGGAGGCCCCTACGAGCAGTACTTC	CASSVGAGGPYEQYF
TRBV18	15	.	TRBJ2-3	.	TGTGCCAGCTCACCACCTAGCGCGAGCACAGATACGCAGTATTTT	CASSPPSASTDTQYF
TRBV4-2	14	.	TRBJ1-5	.	TGTGCCAGCAGCCAAGCTACGAGGGATCAGCCCCAGCATTTT	CASSQATRDQPQHF
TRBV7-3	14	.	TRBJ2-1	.	TGTGCCAGCAGCCGAAAAGCAGGGTCCAATGAGCAGTTCTTC	CASSRKAGSNEQFF
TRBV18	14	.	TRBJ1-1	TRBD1	TGTGCCAGCTCACCGGACAGGACCCAATCCGAAGCTTTCTTT	CASSPDRTQSEAFF
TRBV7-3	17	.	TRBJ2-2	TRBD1	TGTGCCAGCAGCCGGGACCCTCAGGGGGCGCGTACCGGGGAGCTGTTTTTT	CASSRDPQGARTGELFF
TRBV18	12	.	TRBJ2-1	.	TGTGCCAGCTCACCCGATAGAACTGAGCAGTTCTTC	CASSPDRTEQFF
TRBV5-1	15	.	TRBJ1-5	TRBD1	TGCGCCAGCAGCTTGGGAGGGACAGCAGATCAGCCCCAGCATTTT	CASSLGGTADQPQHF
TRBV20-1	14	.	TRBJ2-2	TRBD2	TGCAGTGCTAGTAGCGGGGGAAACACCGGGGAGCTGTTTTTT	CSASSGGNTGELFF
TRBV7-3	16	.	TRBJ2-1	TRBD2	TGTGCCAGCAGCTTAAAGGGAGCTAGCGGTTACAATGAGCAGTTCTTC	CASSLKGASGYNEQFF
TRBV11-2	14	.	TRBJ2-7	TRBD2	TGTGCCAGCAGGGGAGGGCTAGCGGGTAACGAGCAGTACTTC	CASRGGLAGNEQYF
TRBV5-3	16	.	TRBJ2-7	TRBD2	TGTGCCAGAAGGGCGCAAGGACTAGCGGGCTCCTACGAGCAGTACTTC	CARRAQGLAGSYEQYF
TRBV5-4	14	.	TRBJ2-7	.	TGTGCCAGCAGCTTGGCACAGGGAGTAAACGAGCAGTACTTC	CASSLAQGVNEQYF
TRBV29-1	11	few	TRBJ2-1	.	TGCAGCGTTGTTCAGTACAATGAGCAGTTCTTC	CSVVQYNEQFF
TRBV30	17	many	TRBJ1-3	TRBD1	TGTGCCTGTCAGGACGGGACAGGGGGTCGAGGAGGAAACACCATATATTTT	CACQDGTGGRGGNTIYF
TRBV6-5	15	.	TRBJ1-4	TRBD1	TGTGCCAGCAGTCCGACAGGGGGGGGTAATGAAAAACTGTTTTTT	CASSPTGGGNEKLFF
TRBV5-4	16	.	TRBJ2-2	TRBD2	TGTGCCAGCAGCTTGGGGTCGGGAGGGAACACCGGGGAGCTGTTTTTT	CASSLGSGGNTGELFF
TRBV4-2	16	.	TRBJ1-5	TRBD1	TGTGCCAGCAGCCAAGATTGGACAGGAGATTATCAGCCCCAGCATTTT	CASSQDWTGDYQPQHF
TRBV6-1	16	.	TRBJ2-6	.	TGTGCCAGCAGTGAACAGGGTCTCTCTGGGGCCAACGTCCTGACTTTC	CASSEQGLSGANVLTF
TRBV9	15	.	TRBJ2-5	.	TGTGCCAGCAGCGTCAGGGGTTTCGCAGCAGAGACCCAGTACTTC	CASSVRGFAAETQYF
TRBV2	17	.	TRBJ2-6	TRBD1	TGTGCCAGCGGAGACGGGACAGCCGTCTCTGGGGCCAACGTCCTGACTTTC	CASGDGTAVSGANVLTF
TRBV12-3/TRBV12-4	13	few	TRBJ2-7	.	TGTGCCAGCAGTTTAGATACAGGATACGAGCAGTACTTC	CASSLDTGYEQYF
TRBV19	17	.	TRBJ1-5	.	TGTGCCAGTAGGTCGACAGGCGCTCCTGAAGCTAATCAGCCCCAGCATTTT	CASRSTGAPEANQPQHF
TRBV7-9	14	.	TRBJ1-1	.	TGTGCCAGCAGCTTAGCGGGGGGGAACACTGAAGCTTTCTTT	CASSLAGGNTEAFF
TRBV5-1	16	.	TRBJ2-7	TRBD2	TGTGCCAGCAGCGGCGGGACTAGCGGGAGCACCTACGAGCAGTACTTC	CASSGGTSGSTYEQYF
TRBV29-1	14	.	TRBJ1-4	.	TGCAGTCTACCTCCTAGGACAGCTAATGAAAAACTGTTTTTT	CSLPPRTANEKLFF
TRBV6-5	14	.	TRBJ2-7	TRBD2	TGTGCCAGCCAAGCTAGCGGATCCTCCTACGAGCAGTACTTC	CASQASGSSYEQYF
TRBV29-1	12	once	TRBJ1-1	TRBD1	TGCAGCGTTGGGGACAGGGGGCTAGGAGCTTTCTTT	CSVGDRGLGAFF
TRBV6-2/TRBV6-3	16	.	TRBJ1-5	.	TGTGCCAGCAGTTACTCTGCCCGGACAAGGCATCAGCCCCAGCATTTT	CASSYSARTRHQPQHF
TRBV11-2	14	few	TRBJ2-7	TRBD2	TGTGCCAGCAGCCCGGGACTAGGGGAGCGCGAGCAGTACTTC	CASSPGLGEREQYF
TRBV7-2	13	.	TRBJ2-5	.	TGTGCCAGCACCCAAGGGGCCCAAGAGACCCAGTACTTC	CASTQGAQETQYF
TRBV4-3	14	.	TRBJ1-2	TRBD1	TGCGCCAGCAGCCAGGGACAGGGAGTGGATGGCTACACCTTC	CASSQGQGVDGYTF
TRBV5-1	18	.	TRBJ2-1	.	TGCGCCAGCAGCTCCCGAGCGACCTCCGGGAACAACTACAATGAGCAGTTCTTC	CASSSRATSGNNYNEQFF
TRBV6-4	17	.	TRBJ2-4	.	TGTGCCAGCAGTGCCACTCAGGGAGGTCTAGCCAAAAACATTCAGTACTTC	CASSATQGGLAKNIQYF
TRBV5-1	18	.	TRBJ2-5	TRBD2	TGCGCCAGCAGCCTGGGGGCGAGCGGGAGTTGGGGGCAAGAGACCCAGTACTTC	CASSLGASGSWGQETQYF
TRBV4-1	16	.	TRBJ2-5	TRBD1	TGCGCCAGCAGCCCTCCGACAGGGACCTTCCAAGAGACCCAGTACTTC	CASSPPTGTFQETQYF
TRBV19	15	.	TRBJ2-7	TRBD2	TGTGCCAGTAGTATACGGGCGGGAGCACACTACGAGCAGTACTTC	CASSIRAGAHYEQYF